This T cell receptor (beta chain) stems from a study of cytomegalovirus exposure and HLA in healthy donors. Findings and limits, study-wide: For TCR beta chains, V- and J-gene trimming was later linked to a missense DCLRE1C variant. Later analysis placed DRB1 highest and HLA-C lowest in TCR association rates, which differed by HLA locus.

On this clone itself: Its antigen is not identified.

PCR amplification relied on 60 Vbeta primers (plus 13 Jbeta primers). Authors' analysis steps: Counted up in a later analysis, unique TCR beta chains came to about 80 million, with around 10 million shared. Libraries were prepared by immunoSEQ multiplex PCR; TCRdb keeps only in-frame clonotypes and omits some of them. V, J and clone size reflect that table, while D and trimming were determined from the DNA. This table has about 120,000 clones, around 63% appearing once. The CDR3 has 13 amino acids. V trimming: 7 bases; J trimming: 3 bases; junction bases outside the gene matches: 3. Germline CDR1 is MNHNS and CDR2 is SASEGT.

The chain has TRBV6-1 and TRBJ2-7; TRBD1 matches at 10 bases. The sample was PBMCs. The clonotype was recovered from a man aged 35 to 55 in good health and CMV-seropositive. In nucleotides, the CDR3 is TGTGCCAGCATAAGGACAGGGGGCTACGAGCAGTACTTC. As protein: CASIRTGGYEQYF.